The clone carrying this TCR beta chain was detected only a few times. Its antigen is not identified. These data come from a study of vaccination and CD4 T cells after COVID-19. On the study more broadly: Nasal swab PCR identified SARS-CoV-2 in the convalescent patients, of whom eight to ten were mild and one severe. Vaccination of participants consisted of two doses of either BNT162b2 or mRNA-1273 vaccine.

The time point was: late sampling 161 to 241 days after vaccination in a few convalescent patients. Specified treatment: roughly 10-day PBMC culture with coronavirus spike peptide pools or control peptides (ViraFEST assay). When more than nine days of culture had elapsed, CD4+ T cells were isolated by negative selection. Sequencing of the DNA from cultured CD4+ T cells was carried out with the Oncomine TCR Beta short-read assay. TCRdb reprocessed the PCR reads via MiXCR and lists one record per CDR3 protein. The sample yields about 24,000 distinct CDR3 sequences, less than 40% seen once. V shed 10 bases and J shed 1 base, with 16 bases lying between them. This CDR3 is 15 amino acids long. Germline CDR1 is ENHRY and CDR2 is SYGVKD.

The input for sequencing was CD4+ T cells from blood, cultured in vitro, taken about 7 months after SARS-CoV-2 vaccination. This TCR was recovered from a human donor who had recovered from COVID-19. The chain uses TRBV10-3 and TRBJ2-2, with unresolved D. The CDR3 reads CATAHSSRNTGELFF. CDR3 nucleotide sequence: TGTGCCACCGCCCACAGTTCGAGGAACACCGGGGAGCTGTTTTTT.